The 30 T cell receptor beta chains listed next were all sequenced from one sample in a study of blood T cell repertoires in COVID-19. Profiled with immunoSEQ multiplex PCR; TCRdb holds only in-frame clones, not every one. The repertoire consists of fewer than 60,000 clones, with about 82% occurring once and the leading ten covering approximately 25%. Sequenced sample: peripheral blood. The receptors originated from a woman aged 80 or over with acute or convalescent COVID-19.

V and J are TRBV4-2 and TRBJ2-3, with 8 positions matching TRBD2. The CDR3 is made up of 15 amino acids. The trim removed 1 base at V and 4 bases at J, leaving 4 bases unmatched. In germline, CDR1 is LGHNA, CDR2 YNFKEQ. This CDR3 is CASSQGSAGADTQYF. For the CDR3, the DNA is TGTGCCAGCAGCCAAGGTTCAGCGGGGGCAGATACGCAGTATTTT.

This chain connects TRBV9 to TRBJ2-1; 8 bases are a match to TRBD2. Germline V gene sequence: CDR1 SGDLS, CDR2 YYNGEE. Trimming removed 0 bases from V and 8 bases from J; junction bases left unmatched: 13. The CDR3 contains 17 residues. CDR3 bases: TGTGCCAGCAGCGTAGCTCGAACGGGAGGGCGGGGGGATGAGCAGTTCTTC. Protein sequence: CASSVARTGGRGDEQFF.

The chain joins TRBV29-1 to TRBJ1-5, with D perhaps matching TRBD1 (6 bases). Germline loops: CDR1 SQVTM, CDR2 ANQGSEA. Trimming stripped 4 bases from V and 0 bases from J, with 13 bases between. The CDR3 is made up of 15 amino acids. The chain's CDR3 is CSVAGDIYSNQPQHF. For the CDR3, the DNA is TGCAGCGTTGCTGGGGACATCTATAGCAATCAGCCCCAGCATTTT.

This clone was seen just once. The chain carries TRBV6-5 and TRBJ1-1; maybe TRBD1 (6 bases). The CDR3 loop spans 14 amino acids. Germline assignment: CDR1 MNHEY and CDR2 SVGAGI. Trimming stripped 7 bases from V and 7 bases from J, with 19 bases between. The chain's CDR3 is CASMERQGPFEAFF. The CDR3, as DNA: TGTGCCAGCATGGAGCGGCAGGGGCCTTTTGAAGCTTTCTTT.

CDR3 bases: TGTGCCAGCAGCCAACCGGGACATGGAGTTAACTACGAGCAGTACGTC. Its protein product is CASSQPGHGVNYEQYV. The rearrangement joins TRBV7-4 to TRBJ2-7; weak D call: TRBD1 (6 bases). Trimming pared 5 bases from V and 3 bases from J, leaving 20 bases between. The length of the CDR3 is 16 residues. Per germline, CDR1 SGHVT and CDR2 SQSDAQ.

The V call is TRBV11-2, the J call TRBJ1-1; D is possibly TRBD1 (6 bases). Trimming shortened V by 5 bases and J by 7 bases, and 26 bases separated the two germline ends. The V gene's germline CDR1 is SGHAT and CDR2 FQNNGV. The CDR3 consists of 17 residues. Here the CDR3 DNA reads TGTGCCAGCAGCCTCGCAGGACAGTACTCAAACTCGGGTGAAGCTTTCTTT. Its translation is CASSLAGQYSNSGEAFF.

The chain is built from TRBV5-4 and TRBJ1-1; 9 positions match TRBD1. Trimming took 4 bases from V and 5 from J; bases not matched to a gene: 9. The CDR3 length is 15 residues. Germline V gene data show CDR1 as SGHNT and CDR2 as YYREEE (reference sequence). The CDR3 bases are TGTGCCAGCAGCGGAACGACAGGGGGGCTTACTGAAGCTTTCTTT. It specifies CASSGTTGGLTEAFF.

The V gene is TRBV28, the J gene TRBJ1-2; 8 bases map to TRBD1. Germline assignment: CDR1 MDHEN and CDR2 SYDVKM. The CDR3 is 14 amino acids. Losses at the gene ends were 4 bases for V and 4 bases for J; bases not matched to a gene: 5. Here the CDR3 DNA reads TGTGCCAGCAGTTGGGGACAGGCCCGCTATGGCTACACCTTC. Its protein is CASSWGQARYGYTF.

The chain combines TRBV7-3 with TRBJ2-5; D is ambiguous. V was clipped by 1 base and J by 3 bases, with 12 bases between them. The CDR3 is made up of 15 amino acids. Germline V CDR1 and CDR2: SGHTA, FQGTGA. CDR3 nucleotides: TGTGCCAGCAGCTTAATCGCAGGTCCCAAAGAGACCCAGTACTTC. Its protein product is CASSLIAGPKETQYF.

This clone was found once. V is TRBV6-1 and J is TRBJ1-2, with D possibly matching TRBD1 (5 bases). Trimming stripped 1 base from V and 0 bases from J, with 12 bases between. The CDR3 length is 16 residues. CDR1 and CDR2 (germline): MNHNS, SASEGT. This CDR3 reads CASSEDWGGANYGYTF. The CDR3 coding sequence is TGTGCCAGCAGTGAAGATTGGGGGGGAGCTAACTATGGCTACACCTTC.

The CDR3 DNA sequence: TGTGCCAGCAGCCAACGGGACAGGGGCACAGATACGCAGTATTTT. It is translated as CASSQRDRGTDTQYF. This chain links TRBV7-2 with TRBJ2-3; TRBD1 matches at 9 bases. This CDR3 has 15 residues. CDR1 and CDR2 (germline): SGHTA, FQGNSA. With 5 bases clipped from V and 1 base from J, the junction kept 4 bases outside the gene matches.

This chain joins TRBV6-4 and TRBJ1-1; D might be TRBD1 (6 bases). CDR1 and CDR2 (germline): MRHNA, SNTAGT. The germline V and J ends were trimmed by 6 bases and 3 bases, with 14 bases remaining between them. This CDR3 contains 14 residues. In DNA, the CDR3 is TGTGCCAGCAGAAACTCAAACAGGGACACTGAAGCTTTCTTT. It encodes CASRNSNRDTEAFF.

This clone occurred a few times. The CDR3: CASSSGQVTYNEQFF. The DNA of the CDR3 is TGTGCCAGCAGTTCGGGACAGGTGACCTACAATGAGCAGTTCTTC. The V gene is TRBV6-5, the J gene TRBJ2-1; 8 nucleotides line up with TRBD1. V lost 4 bases to trimming and J lost 2 bases; unmatched junction nucleotides: 4. Germline lookup yields CDR1 MNHEY and CDR2 SVGAGI. This CDR3 is 15 amino acids long.

CDR3 amino acids: CASSQSMSADTQYF. The CDR3 bases are TGTGCCAGCAGCCAAAGTATGAGTGCAGATACGCAGTATTTT. V is TRBV7-2 and J is TRBJ2-3, with D unclear. CDR3 length: 14 residues. Per germline, CDR1 SGHTA and CDR2 FQGNSA. V was trimmed by 5 bases and J by 4 bases, leaving 13 bases between them.

The CDR3 region is CASSLTTGMNTEAFF. The CDR3 nucleotides are TGCGCCAGCAGCTTGACGACAGGCATGAACACTGAAGCTTTCTTT. The J gene is TRBJ1-1, the V gene TRBV5-1; perhaps TRBD1 as D (6 bases). V lost 1 base to trimming and J lost 0 bases, with 10 bases between them. This CDR3 is built from 15 residues. Germline V gene sequence: CDR1 SGHRS, CDR2 YFSETQ.

This chain links TRBV5-1 with TRBJ2-4; TRBD2 matches 12 bases. This CDR3 has 14 amino acids. Unmatched junction bases numbered 1, after V lost 3 bases and J lost 6 bases. The germline V gene has CDR1 SGHRS and CDR2 YFSETQ. CDR3 DNA sequence: TGCGCCAGCAGCTCGGGACTAGCGGGAAACATTCAGTACTTC. This translates into CASSSGLAGNIQYF.

This clone is judged medium-sized. The chain is built from TRBV27 and TRBJ2-7, with a tentative D call TRBD1 (6 bases). The CDR3 totals 14 residues. The germline V gene has CDR1 MNHEY and CDR2 SMNVEV (reference sequence). Trimming shortened V by 5 bases and J by 6 bases, and 17 bases separated the two germline ends. CDR3 DNA sequence: TGTGCCAGCAGTCCATCCCCAGGGGTAGCCGAGCAGTACTTC. This codes for CASSPSPGVAEQYF.

The chain joins TRBV3-1 (or the pseudogene TRBV3-2) to TRBJ1-5; possible D gene TRBD1, 5 bases. Trimming left V 3 bases short and J 4 bases short, with 13 bases between. The CDR3 sequence is 15 residues long. Germline CDR1 and CDR2: LGHDT and YNNKEL (reference sequence). In DNA, the CDR3 is TGTGCCAGCAGCCATCGCCAGGGCTATAATCAGCCCCAGCATTTT. Translation gives CASSHRQGYNQPQHF.

The genes are TRBV11-1 and TRBJ2-3; 14 bases are a match to TRBD2. The CDR3 loop spans 16 amino acids. Germline lookup yields CDR1 SGHAT and CDR2 FQDESV (reference sequence). V gave up 5 bases and J gave up 6 bases; unmatched junction bases: 7. CDR3 residues: CASSKGLAGDRDTQYF. The CDR3 DNA reads as TGTGCCAGCAGCAAGGGACTAGCGGGAGATAGGGATACGCAGTATTTT.

The CDR3: CASSETGVGEQYF. The CDR3 nucleotides read TGTGCCAGCAGTGAAACCGGGGTTGGCGAGCAGTACTTC. The rearrangement links TRBV6-1 to TRBJ2-7; the D gene is possibly TRBD2 (5 bases). This CDR3 contains 13 residues. V shed 2 bases and J shed 6 bases, with 11 bases lying between them. The germline V gene encodes CDR1 MNHNS and CDR2 SASEGT.

This chain connects TRBV29-1 to TRBJ1-2, with 8 bases that match TRBD1. CDR3 length: 13 residues. The V gene's germline CDR1 is SQVTM and CDR2 ANQGSEA. V trimming: 4 bases; J trimming: 5 bases; junction bases outside the gene matches: 6. DNA for the CDR3: TGCAGCGTTGGGGAACGACAGGGGTATGGCTACACCTTC. Its translation: CSVGERQGYGYTF.

The chain couples TRBV6-5 to TRBJ1-4; 9 positions agree with TRBD1. CDR1 MNHEY and CDR2 SVGAGI come from the germline V gene. The V gene end was trimmed by 6 bases and the J gene end by 7 bases; junction bases not matched to a gene: 6. The CDR3 is 14 residues long. The CDR3 coding sequence is TGTGCCAGCAGAGGGACAGGGTTTAGTGAAAAACTGTTTTTT. Translation: CASRGTGFSEKLFF.

The chain combines TRBV28 with TRBJ2-5; D is unresolved. V lost 6 bases and J lost 0, with 11 bases in between. Germline V lookup: CDR1 MDHEN, CDR2 SYDVKM. The CDR3 totals 14 residues. DNA for the CDR3: TGTGCCAGCAGCCTGCGGAGCTACCAAGAGACCCAGTACTTC. Translation gives CASSLRSYQETQYF.

The chain carries TRBV4-1 and TRBJ2-1; 8 nucleotides align to TRBD2. The junction had 13 bases not matched to a gene; V was cut back by 3 bases and J by 0 bases. Germline CDR1 reads MGHRA; CDR2 reads YSYEKL. This CDR3 spans 19 amino acids. CDR3 residues: CASSQGGAGDPSSYNEQFF. CDR3 DNA: TGCGCCAGCAGCCAGGGGGGAGCGGGGGACCCGAGCTCCTACAATGAGCAGTTCTTC.

The CDR3 loop is CATTGGEKLFF. CDR3 DNA sequence: TGTGCCACCACGGGGGGGGAAAAACTGTTTTTT. V gene TRBV6-9 combines with J gene TRBJ1-4; maybe TRBD1 (5 bases). Germline V gene lookup returns CDR1 MNHGY and CDR2 SVAAGI. This CDR3 is 11 amino acids long. Trimming pared 10 bases from V and 8 bases from J, leaving 11 bases between.

For the CDR3, the DNA is TGCAGCGTTGTTGAGGATACGCAGTATTTT. Translating gives CSVVEDTQYF. The rearrangement uses TRBV29-1 and TRBJ2-3; no clear D gene. The CDR3 totals 10 residues. V was cut by 4 bases and J by 6 bases, with 5 bases left in between. Germline CDR1 is SQVTM and CDR2 is ANQGSEA.

V usage is TRBV7-2 and J usage is TRBJ2-2; D unclear. CDR1 SGHTA and CDR2 FQGNSA come from the germline V gene. The CDR3 spans 12 residues. V lost 5 bases and J 6 bases, leaving 7 bases between the germline ends. CDR3 loop: CASSPVAGELFF. CDR3 coding DNA: TGTGCCAGCAGCCCGGTTGCCGGGGAGCTGTTTTTT.

The chain is built from TRBV10-3 and TRBJ2-1; 7 bases are a match to TRBD1. Trimming removed 5 bases from V and 4 bases from J; junction bases left unmatched: 5. In germline, CDR1 is ENHRY, CDR2 SYGVKD. The CDR3 spans 14 residues. As DNA, the CDR3 is TGTGCCATCAGTACGGGACAGAGTTACAATGAGCAGTTCTTC. This encodes CAISTGQSYNEQFF.

The CDR3 sequence is CASSGNAYEQYV. CDR3 coding DNA: TGTGCCAGTAGCGGGAATGCCTACGAGCAGTACGTC. The chain uses TRBV2 and TRBJ2-7; TRBD2 aligns across 8 bases. The CDR3 is 12 residues long. The J segment lost 2 bases and the V segment lost 9 bases, leaving 3 bases of the junction unmatched. Looked up from germline, CDR1 is SNHLY and CDR2 is FYNNEI.

The rearrangement links TRBV10-3 to TRBJ2-3; 8 bases map to TRBD2. The CDR3 totals 13 residues. With 11 bases clipped from V and 3 bases from J, the junction kept 7 bases outside the gene matches. CDR1 is ENHRY, CDR2 SYGVKD, per germline. The CDR3 spells CAARGTSTDTQYF. The CDR3 region has the DNA TGTGCCGCACGCGGGACTAGTACAGATACGCAGTATTTT.